This note documents a single T cell receptor (beta chain) sequence. Its specificity is unknown. The data are from a study of shared clonotypes between healthy human individuals. Study-level background: CD4 naive cells filled three plates per donor, CD4 memory three, CD8 naive two and CD8 memory one. Regarding the study as a whole: Across a few donors, naive CD4 shared around 5.3%, naive CD8 3% to 3.5%, memory CD4 more than 2%, memory CD8 around 0.36%. Naive subsets generally had larger estimated richness than memory subsets. The study found lower generation probabilities in non-shared clonotypes than in those shared by all four donors.

V lost 4 bases and J lost 7; bases outside the gene matches: 5. Germline V lookup: CDR1 SGHNT, CDR2 YYREEE (reference sequence). The CDR3 contains 12 residues. Only in-frame clones appear in the TCRdb table, and some are missing; sequencing was by immunoSEQ multiplex PCR. The table shows a few million clones, with nearly 97% occurring only once. The V gene is TRBV5-4, the J gene TRBJ2-7; 7 bases match TRBD2. This TCR was recovered from a man younger than 30 in good health. Input material: naive CD4+ T cells sorted from blood. As for subset: CD45RA+ positively selected. CDR3 residues: CASSMPAGEQYF. Written as DNA, the CDR3 is TGTGCCAGCAGCATGCCAGCGGGAGAGCAGTACTTC.